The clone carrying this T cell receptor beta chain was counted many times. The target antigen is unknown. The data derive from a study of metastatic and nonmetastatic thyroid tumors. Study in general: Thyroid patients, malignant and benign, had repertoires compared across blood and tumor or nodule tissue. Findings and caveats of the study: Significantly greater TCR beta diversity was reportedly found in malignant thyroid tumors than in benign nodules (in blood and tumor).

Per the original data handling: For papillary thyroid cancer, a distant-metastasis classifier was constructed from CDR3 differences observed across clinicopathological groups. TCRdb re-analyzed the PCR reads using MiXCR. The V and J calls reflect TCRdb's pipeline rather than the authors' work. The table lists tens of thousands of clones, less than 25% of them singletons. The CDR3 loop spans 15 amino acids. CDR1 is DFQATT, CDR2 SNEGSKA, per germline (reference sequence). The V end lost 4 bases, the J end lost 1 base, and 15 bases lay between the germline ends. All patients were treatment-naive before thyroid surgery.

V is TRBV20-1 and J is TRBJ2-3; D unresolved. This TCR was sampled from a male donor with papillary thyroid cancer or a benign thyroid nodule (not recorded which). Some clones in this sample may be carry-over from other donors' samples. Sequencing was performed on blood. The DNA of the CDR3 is TGCAGTGCTACGACGAACTTTAGGGGCACAGATACGCAGTATTTT. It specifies CSATTNFRGTDTQYF.